These 18 T cell receptor beta chains were sequenced from one sample in a study of blood T cell repertoires in COVID-19. Assay used: immunoSEQ multiplex PCR; TCRdb lists only in-frame clones, some missing. The repertoire has about 48,000 clones, over 75% of them found once; the top ten carry 5.5% to 7.5%. The sample was peripheral blood. Receptors were obtained from a woman between 55 and 75 years old with acute or convalescent COVID-19.

The chain joins TRBV10-3 to TRBJ2-5, with a weak D call TRBD2 (6 bases). The CDR3 extends over 13 amino acids. Germline V CDR1 and CDR2: ENHRY, SYGVKD. Deletions cut 10 bases from V and 1 base from J, with 13 bases between. The CDR3 DNA reads as TGTGCCACCGGGGGAAGGGTCCAAGAGACCCAGTACTTC. This codes for CATGGRVQETQYF.

This rearrangement joins TRBV19 to TRBJ2-2; D is perhaps TRBD2 (6 bases). V was trimmed by 1 base and J by 3 bases, leaving 12 bases between them. Germline values: CDR1 LNHDA, CDR2 SQIVND (reference sequence). This CDR3 region has 16 residues. This CDR3 is CASSIGVAVYTGELFF. The CDR3 region has the DNA TGTGCCAGTAGTATAGGGGTAGCGGTCTACACCGGGGAGCTGTTTTTT.

This chain joins TRBV29-1 and TRBJ2-1; maybe TRBD1 (6 bases). V lost 3 bases and J lost 8, with 29 bases in between. The germline V gene has CDR1 SQVTM and CDR2 ANQGSEA. The CDR3 totals 18 residues. CDR3 sequence reads: CSVEGARLGDRPWDEQFF. The CDR3, as DNA: TGCAGCGTTGAGGGGGCCCGGTTAGGGGACCGGCCTTGGGATGAGCAGTTCTTC.

V gene TRBV4-3 combines with J gene TRBJ1-5, with 8 bases aligning to TRBD1. The length of the CDR3 is 15 residues. The J segment lost 5 bases and the V segment lost 3 bases, leaving 6 bases of the junction unmatched. Germline V CDR1 and CDR2: LGHNA, YSLEER. The CDR3 DNA follows: TGCGCCAGCAGCCATAACACAGGGGGAGATCAGCCCCAGCATTTT. Translating gives CASSHNTGGDQPQHF.

The chain combines TRBV5-1 with TRBJ1-6; D is undetermined. The V gene's germline CDR1 is SGHRS and CDR2 YFSETQ. The CDR3 contains 14 residues. Trimming took off 0 bases at V and 8 bases at J, with 9 bases between the two ends. Written as DNA, the CDR3 is TGCGCCAGCAGCTTGGGCAGGTTCGATTCACCCCTCCACTTT. Translated: CASSLGRFDSPLHF.

This clone was seen a few times. The genes are TRBV5-6 and TRBJ1-6; 9 bases map to TRBD1. Trimming at V came to 0 bases and at J to 8 bases, leaving 0 bases not matched to a gene. The CDR3 is made up of 14 amino acids. Germline CDR1 is SGHDT and CDR2 is YYEEEE. Here the CDR3 reads CASSLGTGDSPLHF. DNA for the CDR3: TGTGCCAGCAGCTTGGGGACAGGGGATTCACCCCTCCACTTT.

This chain joins TRBV19 and TRBJ2-3; the match to TRBD2 covers 12 bases. Trimming at V came to 7 bases and at J to 6 bases, leaving 11 bases not matched to a gene. The CDR3 sequence is 16 residues long. Per the germline V gene, CDR1 is LNHDA and CDR2 is SQIVND (reference sequence). The CDR3 DNA is TGTGCCAGTACAGGACTAGCGGGAAGAGTGGGGGATACGCAGTATTTT. As protein: CASTGLAGRVGDTQYF.

The rearrangement joins TRBV12-3 or TRBV12-4 to TRBJ1-4; 7 bases align to TRBD1. The CDR3 totals 13 residues. Trimming at V came to 3 bases and at J to 8 bases, leaving 3 bases not matched to a gene. Here the CDR3 reads CASSFDREEKLFF. The CDR3 nucleotides are TGTGCCAGCAGTTTTGACAGGGAAGAAAAACTGTTTTTT.

The chain uses TRBV25-1 and TRBJ1-1; no definite D call. CDR3 length: 14 amino acids. Deletions cut 6 bases from V and 6 bases from J, with 17 bases between. Looked up from germline, CDR1 is MGHDK and CDR2 is SYGVNS. The CDR3 region is CASSVGRGGSEAFF. The CDR3 DNA sequence: TGTGCCAGCAGCGTGGGCCGTGGAGGTTCTGAAGCTTTCTTT.

The CDR3 DNA reads TGTGCCAGCAGCAGCCCCGGGACAGGGGGAGAGACCCAGTACTTC. As protein: CASSSPGTGGETQYF. V is TRBV21-1 and J is TRBJ2-5; no check of the table's D call, TRBD1, against the DNA was made. TRBV21-1 is reported as a pseudogene. The CDR3 loop spans 15 amino acids.

This chain links TRBV4-1 with TRBJ2-7; 10 bases match TRBD1. The germline gives CDR1 MGHRA, CDR2 YSYEKL. This CDR3 region has 15 residues. V gave up 1 base and J gave up 9 bases; unmatched junction bases: 9. The CDR3 nucleotides read TGCGCCAGCAGCCAAGTCCCAGGACAGGGGGTTGTGCAGTACTTC. It codes for CASSQVPGQGVVQYF.

This clone is a singleton in its sample. This chain connects TRBV5-1 to TRBJ2-7; 9 bases are a match to TRBD1. Trimming cost V 1 base and J 0 bases; bases outside gene matches: 5. Germline lookup yields CDR1 SGHRS and CDR2 YFSETQ. CDR3 length equals 16 residues. CDR3 amino acids: CASSLIPTGGSYEQYF. DNA for the CDR3: TGCGCCAGCAGCTTGATCCCGACAGGGGGCTCCTACGAGCAGTACTTC.

The chain employs TRBV2 and TRBJ1-6; weak D call: TRBD1 (6 bases). Per the germline V gene, CDR1 is SNHLY and CDR2 is FYNNEI. The CDR3 runs to 15 residues. Trimming shortened V by 4 bases and J by 9 bases, and 16 bases separated the two germline ends. The CDR3 sequence is CASSALGGGSSPLHF. DNA of the CDR3: TGTGCCAGCAGTGCCTTAGGGGGGGGATCTTCACCCCTCCACTTT.

Here the CDR3 reads CASSPGGRSPGVSYNEQFF. Written as DNA, the CDR3 is TGTGCCAGCAGCCCCGGCGGTAGGAGTCCGGGTGTCTCCTACAATGAGCAGTTCTTC. The chain combines TRBV5-4 with TRBJ2-1; D unresolved. Germline CDR1 and CDR2: SGHNT and YYREEE (reference sequence). The CDR3 length is 19 residues. Trimming stripped 4 bases from V and 0 bases from J, with 23 bases between.

J is TRBJ1-2 and V is TRBV19, with 7 bases that match TRBD1. Per the germline V gene, CDR1 is LNHDA and CDR2 is SQIVND (reference sequence). After removal of 4 bases from V and 4 bases from J, the junction contained 3 bases not matched to a gene. This CDR3 comprises 13 residues. CDR3 DNA sequence: TGTGCCAGTAGTACCCGGGACAGCTATGGCTACACCTTC. Translated: CASSTRDSYGYTF.

This chain links TRBV7-9 with TRBJ1-2, with a tentative D call TRBD1 (5 bases). Germline CDR1 SEHNR, CDR2 FQNEAQ (reference sequence). Trimming removed 2 bases at V and 12 bases at J, with 10 bases between. This CDR3 spans 11 amino acids. CDR3 DNA sequence: TGTGCCAGCAGCTTAAATCAGGGAAACACCTTC. As protein: CASSLNQGNTF. Complete variable domain (other parts from reference TRBV7-9 and TRBJ1-2): DTGVSQNPRHKITKRGQNVTFRCDPISEHNRLYWYRQTLGQGPEFLTYFQNEAQLEKSRLLSDRFSAERPKGSFSTLEIQRTEQGDSAMYLCASSLNQGNTFGSGTRLTVV.

The J gene is TRBJ2-3, the V gene TRBV13; TRBD1 is a possible D gene (6 bases). Between the trimmed V and J ends, which lost 5 bases and 2 bases, there was a span of 14 bases. CDR3 length: 15 residues. In germline, CDR1 is PRHDT, CDR2 FYEKMQ (reference sequence). The CDR3 here is CASSRRDTYTDTQYF. CDR3 DNA sequence: TGTGCCAGCAGCCGCCGGGACACCTACACAGATACGCAGTATTTT.

The chain links TRBV19 to TRBJ1-5; D uncertain. Trimming shortened V by 10 bases and J by 3 bases, and 10 bases separated the two germline ends. Germline V gene data show CDR1 as LNHDA and CDR2 as SQIVND (reference sequence). The CDR3 has 12 residues. CDR3 coding DNA: TGTGCCACGTCCCAGTTCAATCAGCCCCAGCATTTT. This codes for CATSQFNQPQHF.